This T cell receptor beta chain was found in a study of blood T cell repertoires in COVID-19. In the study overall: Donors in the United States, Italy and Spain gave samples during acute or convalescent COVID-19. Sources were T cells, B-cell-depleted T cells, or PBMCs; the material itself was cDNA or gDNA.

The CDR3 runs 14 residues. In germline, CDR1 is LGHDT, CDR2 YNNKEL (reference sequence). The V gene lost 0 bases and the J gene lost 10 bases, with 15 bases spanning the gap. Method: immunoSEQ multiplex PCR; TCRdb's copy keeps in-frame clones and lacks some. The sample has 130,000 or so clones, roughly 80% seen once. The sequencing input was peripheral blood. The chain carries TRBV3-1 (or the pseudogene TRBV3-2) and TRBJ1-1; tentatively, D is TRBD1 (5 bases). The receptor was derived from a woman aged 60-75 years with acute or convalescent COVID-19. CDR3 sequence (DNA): TGTGCCAGCAGCCAAGATGCGGGACGGCTGGGAGCTTTCTTT. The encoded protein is CASSQDAGRLGAFF.